The source of this T cell receptor beta chain is a study of T-cell reconstitution after alpha-beta-depleted transplantation in children. The CDR3 length is 14 residues. J lost 6 bases, V lost 4 bases, and 9 bases had no gene match. CDR1 and CDR2 (germline): DFQATT, SNEGSKA (reference sequence). Library preparation (for TCRbeta) was performed with unique molecular identifiers. TCRdb recomputed calls from the PCR reads with MiXCR, one row per CDR3 protein. Of 400,000 to 500,000 distinct CDR3 sequences in the sample, approximately 10% were seen once. This TCR derives from a human donor who donated a stem cell graft to a child with acute myeloid leukemia. Sample: PBMCs from the stem cell graft donor, taken from the stem cell graft. The chain couples TRBV20-1 to TRBJ1-3; 7 nucleotides match TRBD1. The CDR3 is CSATPMGQSNTIYF. CDR3 in DNA: TGCAGTGCTACGCCGATGGGACAGTCAAACACCATATATTTT.